This entry lists 14 T cell receptor beta chains sequenced from one sample in a study of shared clonotypes between healthy human individuals (dated by TCRdb to about 2020). The protocol used for the library was the immunoSEQ multiplex PCR assay. The table was pulled from immuneACCESS by TCRdb, which kept in-frame rearrangements only. Such tables lose some clones; where checked, under half of the loss comes from unresolved V genes, and the rest has no known cause. The table for this sample lists 2 million to 2.5 million clones; around 95% of them were counted only once. The ten most abundant clones make up around 0.13% of the sample. Sequencing used naive CD4+ T cells sorted from blood. Explained via the paper, the cell subset or site label denotes: CD45RA+ positively selected. The source is a man between 18 and 35 years old in good health.

The chain joins TRBV2 to TRBJ1-5, with 8 bases that match TRBD1. V dropped 7 bases and J dropped 1; count of bases not matched to a gene: 6. CDR3 size: 15 residues. The germline V gene has CDR1 SNHLY and CDR2 FYNNEI. The CDR3: CASNPGGWSNQPQHF. CDR3 nucleotides: TGTGCCAGCAACCCAGGGGGCTGGAGCAATCAGCCCCAGCATTTT.

A single count supports this clone. The V and J genes are TRBV4-1 and TRBJ1-1; no definite D call. The CDR3 consists of 13 residues. V lost 2 bases, J lost 1 base, and 5 bases lay in between. Germline CDR1 MGHRA, CDR2 YSYEKL. CDR3 in amino acids: CASSQQQNTEAFF. The CDR3, as DNA: TGCGCCAGCAGCCAACAACAGAACACTGAAGCTTTCTTT.

This clone has just one count. The chain links TRBV19 to TRBJ2-1, with 13 bases aligning to TRBD2. The CDR3 sequence is 16 residues long. In germline, CDR1 is LNHDA, CDR2 SQIVND (reference sequence). The J segment lost 6 bases and the V segment lost 3 bases, leaving 5 bases of the junction unmatched. In DNA, the CDR3 is TGTGCCAGTAGTATTACTAGCGGGGGGGCCTTCAATGAGCAGTTCTTC. Translation: CASSITSGGAFNEQFF.

The V gene is TRBV18, the J gene TRBJ1-2; D is perhaps TRBD1 (6 bases). Trimming stripped 0 bases from V and 3 bases from J, with 8 bases between. The germline V gene has CDR1 KGHSH and CDR2 LQKENI. The CDR3 consists of 14 residues. The CDR3 nucleotides are TGTGCCAGCTCACCACCGACAGGCGACTATGGCTACACCTTC. Translated, it gives CASSPPTGDYGYTF. Full variable domain (outside the CDR3, taken from reference TRBV18 and TRBJ1-2): NAGVMQNPRHLVRRRGQEARLRCSPMKGHSHVYWYRQLPEEGLKFMVYLQKENIIDESGMPKERFSAEFPKEGPSILRIQQVVRGDSAAYFCASSPPTGDYGYTFGSGTRLTVV.

The genes are TRBV29-1 and TRBJ2-7; TRBD2 aligns across 11 bases. From germline, CDR1 is SQVTM and CDR2 ANQGSEA. The CDR3 is 16 amino acids. The V and J ends lost 6 bases and 3 bases, in that order; junction bases with no gene match: 13. CDR3 loop: CSVRGQGGLAVYEQYF. CDR3 sequence (DNA): TGCAGCGTAAGGGGGCAAGGGGGACTAGCGGTCTACGAGCAGTACTTC.

The rearrangement uses TRBV6-1 and TRBJ1-2, with 10 bases fitting TRBD1. The CDR3 spans 14 residues. The J segment lost 4 bases and the V segment lost 5 bases, leaving 4 bases of the junction unmatched. The germline CDR1 and CDR2 sequences are MNHNS and SASEGT. The DNA of the CDR3 is TGTGCCAGCAGTTGGACAGGGGGATCCTATGGCTACACCTTC. Translation: CASSWTGGSYGYTF.

With regard to this clone: This specimen includes other DNA sequences encoding the same CDR3. The chain uses TRBV30 and TRBJ1-4, with 9 positions matching TRBD1. The CDR3 contains 12 residues. Germline V gives CDR1 GTSNPN, CDR2 SVGIG (reference sequence). Trimming cost V 5 bases and J 5 bases; bases outside gene matches: 0. The CDR3 loop is CAWDRGNEKLFF. The CDR3 region has the DNA TGTGCCTGGGACAGGGGGAATGAAAAACTGTTTTTT.

This clone was observed once. The chain uses TRBV11-2 and TRBJ1-6; 11 positions match TRBD1. J gave up 10 bases and V 5 bases, and 7 bases lay outside the gene matches. CDR1 SGHAT and CDR2 FQNNGV come from the germline V gene. The CDR3 is 15 amino acids. As DNA, the CDR3 is TGTGCCAGCAGCGCCACCGGGACAGGGGGGTCACCCCTCCACTTT. Its translation is CASSATGTGGSPLHF. The complete variable domain, with remaining parts taken from reference TRBV11-2 and TRBJ1-6, reads EAGVAQSPRYKIIEKRQSVAFWCNPISGHATLYWYQQILGQGPKLLIQFQNNGVVDDSQLPKDRFSAERLKGVDSTLKIQPAKLEDSAVYLCASSATGTGGSPLHFGNGTRLTVT.

The chain uses TRBV6-6 and TRBJ2-1, with 8 nucleotides matching TRBD1. The germline gives CDR1 MNHNY, CDR2 SVGAGI (reference sequence). The CDR3 runs to 16 residues. The ends lost 6 bases at V and 0 bases at J; junction bases unmatched: 7. This CDR3 reads CASRSGQGSSYNEQFF. For the CDR3, the DNA is TGTGCCAGCAGATCCGGACAGGGCAGCTCCTACAATGAGCAGTTCTTC.

This chain joins TRBV18 and TRBJ2-1; TRBD2 matches 11 bases. V lost 3 bases and J lost 7; bases outside the gene matches: 8. The CDR3 runs 16 residues. Germline CDR1 KGHSH, CDR2 LQKENI. The CDR3 nucleotides read TGTGCCAGCTCACCCAGCCTAGCGGGGGGTGATAATGAGCAGTTCTTC. Protein sequence: CASSPSLAGGDNEQFF.

The chain recombines TRBV2 with TRBJ1-6; 7 bases align to TRBD1. Trimming removed 4 bases from V and 6 bases from J; junction bases left unmatched: 3. In germline, CDR1 is SNHLY, CDR2 FYNNEI. The CDR3 length is 14 residues. The CDR3 spells CASSGQGSNSPLHF. The DNA for the CDR3 is TGTGCCAGCAGTGGACAGGGAAGTAATTCACCCCTCCACTTT.

The chain combines TRBV27 with TRBJ1-5; no definite D call. The CDR3 consists of 14 residues. V was cut by 0 bases and J by 6 bases, with 9 bases left in between. Germline lookup yields CDR1 MNHEY and CDR2 SMNVEV (reference sequence). The CDR3 region has the DNA TGTGCCAGCAGTTTATCGGGAGGCGCTCAGCCCCAGCATTTT. Residues: CASSLSGGAQPQHF.

Details on this clone: This same CDR3 is encoded by further DNA sequences in the sample. V is TRBV4-1 and J is TRBJ2-5; possibly TRBD1 for D (5 bases). V was trimmed by 4 bases and J by 2 bases, leaving 8 bases between them. The CDR3 consists of 13 residues. Germline assignment: CDR1 MGHRA and CDR2 YSYEKL. This CDR3 reads CASSLGVQETQYF. The CDR3 DNA follows: TGCGCCAGCAGCCTAGGGGTTCAAGAGACCCAGTACTTC.

V is TRBV6-1 and J is TRBJ1-1, with D unresolved. This CDR3 is 13 amino acids long. Germline CDR1 reads MNHNS; CDR2 reads SASEGT. Trimming stripped 4 bases from V and 5 bases from J, with 11 bases between. CDR3 sequence (DNA): TGTGCCAGCAGTGGTCCTATTAAAACTGAAGCTTTCTTT. It translates to CASSGPIKTEAFF.